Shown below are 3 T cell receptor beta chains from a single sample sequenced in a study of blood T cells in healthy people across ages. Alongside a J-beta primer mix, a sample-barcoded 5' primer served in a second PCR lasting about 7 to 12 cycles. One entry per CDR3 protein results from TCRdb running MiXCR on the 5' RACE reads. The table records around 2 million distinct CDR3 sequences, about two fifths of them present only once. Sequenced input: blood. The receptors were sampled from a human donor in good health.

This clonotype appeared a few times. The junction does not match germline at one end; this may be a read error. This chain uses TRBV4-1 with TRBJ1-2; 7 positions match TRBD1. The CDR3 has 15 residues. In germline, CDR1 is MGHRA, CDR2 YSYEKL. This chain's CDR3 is CASSQEQGIRDGYTF. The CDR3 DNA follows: TGCGCTAGCAGCCAAGAACAGGGGATAAGAGATGGCTACACCTTC.

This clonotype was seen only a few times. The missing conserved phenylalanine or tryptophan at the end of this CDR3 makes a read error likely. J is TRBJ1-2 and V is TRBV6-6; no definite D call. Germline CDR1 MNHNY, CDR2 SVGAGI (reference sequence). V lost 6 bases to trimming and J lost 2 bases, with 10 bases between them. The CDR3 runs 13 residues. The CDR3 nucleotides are TGTGCCAGCAGGGGCCACAAAAACTATGGCTACACCGTC. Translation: CASRGHKNYGYTV.

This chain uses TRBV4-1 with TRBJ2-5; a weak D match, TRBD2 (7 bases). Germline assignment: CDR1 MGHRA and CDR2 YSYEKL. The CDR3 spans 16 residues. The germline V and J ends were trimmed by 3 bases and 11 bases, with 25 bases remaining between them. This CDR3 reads CASSHKGGTPIVEQYF. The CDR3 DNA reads TGCGCCAGCAGCCATAAGGGGGGGACCCCAATCGTGGAGCAGTACTTC.